What follows are 28 T cell receptor beta chains derived from one specimen sequenced in a study of T cells in Graves' hyperthyroidism and ophthalmopathy. Amplification of TCR beta CDR3 regions used RNA as the template. The HTBI primer set was used in a first-round RT-PCR of the TCR CDR3. TCRdb re-called the multiplex PCR reads through MiXCR, storing one row per CDR3 protein. The sample shows around 340,000 distinct CDR3 sequences, around 20% of them seen only once. The source material was blood. The source is a woman in her fifties or sixties with Graves' hyperthyroidism.

The CDR3 loop reads CASSQSVSGAFF. The CDR3 region has the DNA TGTGCCAGCAGCCAATCTGTTTCTGGGGCTTTCTTT. This chain connects TRBV3-1 to TRBJ1-1; D unclear. Deletions cut 2 bases from V and 11 bases from J, with 12 bases between. The length of the CDR3 is 12 residues. Germline V lookup: CDR1 LGHDT, CDR2 YNNKEL (reference sequence).

This clonotype appeared a few times. The chain recombines TRBV27 with TRBJ2-6; D not resolved. CDR1 is MNHEY, CDR2 SMNVEV, per germline (reference sequence). The CDR3 covers 15 residues. V was shortened by 6 bases and J by 5 bases, with 14 bases between the two germline ends. The CDR3 DNA sequence: TGTGCCAGCAGCGAAAATCTTGGGAGGGCCAACGTCCTGACTTTC. It yields the protein CASSENLGRANVLTF.

The chain employs TRBV7-3 and TRBJ2-1, with 9 positions matching TRBD1. This CDR3 region has 16 residues. V trimming: 1 base; J trimming: 7 bases; junction bases outside the gene matches: 8. CDR1 and CDR2 (germline): SGHTA, FQGTGA. The CDR3 reads CASSLIGTGYSNEQFF. The CDR3 DNA sequence: TGTGCCAGCAGCTTAATAGGGACAGGGTATTCGAATGAGCAGTTCTTC. Looking up the rest from reference TRBV7-3 and TRBJ2-1 gives the full variable domain: GAGVSQTPSNKVTEKGKYVELRCDPISGHTALYWYRQSLGQGPEFLIYFQGTGAADDSGLPNDRFFAVRPEGSVSTLKIQRTERGDSAVYLCASSLIGTGYSNEQFFGPGTRLTVL.

The chain links TRBV5-1 to TRBJ2-5; D gene unclear. Trimming left V 2 bases short and J 5 bases short, with 10 bases between. Per germline, CDR1 SGHRS and CDR2 YFSETQ. The CDR3 is 13 residues long. Written as DNA, the CDR3 is TGCGCCAGCAGCTTCAATTCTCTGGAGACCCAGTACTTC. Translated, it gives CASSFNSLETQYF. The variable domain in full, with the rest retrieved from reference TRBV5-1 and TRBJ2-5, is KAGVTQTPRYLIKTRGQQVTLSCSPISGHRSVSWYQQTPGQGLQFLFEYFSETQRNKGNFPGRFSGRQFSNSRSEMNVSTLELGDSALYLCASSFNSLETQYFGPGTRLLVL.

The chain combines TRBV20-1 with TRBJ2-7, with TRBD2 matching over 11 bases. The CDR3 consists of 15 residues. Germline V lookup: CDR1 DFQATT, CDR2 SNEGSKA (reference sequence). V dropped 0 bases and J dropped 7; count of bases not matched to a gene: 8. In DNA, the CDR3 is TGCAGTGCTAGAGATGTGACTAGCGGGGCGCGAGAGCAGTACTTC. The encoded protein is CSARDVTSGAREQYF.

This clonotype was found a few times. The chain joins TRBV3-1 to TRBJ1-1; D gene ambiguous. Germline CDR1 and CDR2: LGHDT and YNNKEL (reference sequence). V was cut by 0 bases and J by 7 bases, with 15 bases left in between. CDR3 length equals 15 residues. CDR3 DNA sequence: TGTGCCAGCAGCCAAGAGGCAGGAATTTATAGTGAAGCTTTCTTT. It translates to CASSQEAGIYSEAFF.

This sequence joins TRBV6-2 or TRBV6-3 and TRBJ2-2; D gene ambiguous. Germline-derived CDR1 and CDR2 are MNHEY and SVGEGT. This CDR3 spans 13 amino acids. Between the trimmed V and J ends, which lost 6 bases and 1 base, there was a span of 6 bases. CDR3 coding DNA: TGTGCCAGCAGGCAGCGGAACACCGGGGAGCTGTTTTTT. This translates into CASRQRNTGELFF.

This clonotype occurred many times. The V call is TRBV14, the J call TRBJ2-1, with TRBD2 identical over 9 bases. The CDR3 contains 18 residues. V trimming: 2 bases; J trimming: 7 bases; junction bases outside the gene matches: 15. CDR1 and CDR2 (germline): SGHDN, FVKESK. CDR3 residues: CASSQYIARGGRRNEQFF. The CDR3 DNA is TGTGCCAGCAGCCAATACATCGCGCGGGGGGGCCGTCGGAATGAGCAGTTCTTC. Filled out from reference TRBV14 and TRBJ2-1, the complete variable domain reads EAGVTQFPSHSVIEKGQTVTLRCDPISGHDNLYWYRRVMGKEIKFLLHFVKESKQDESGMPNNRFLAERTGGTYSTLKVQPAELEDSGVYFCASSQYIARGGRRNEQFFGPGTRLTVL.

This clonotype appeared many times. This chain joins TRBV2 and TRBJ1-5; D is perhaps TRBD1 (6 bases). The V gene's germline CDR1 is SNHLY and CDR2 FYNNEI. This CDR3 is 13 amino acids long. With 7 bases removed from V and 7 bases from J, the gap between germline ends came to 14 bases. The CDR3 region is CASTIRRGQPQHF. CDR3 nucleotides: TGTGCCAGCACAATCCGCAGGGGCCAGCCCCAGCATTTT.

This chain connects TRBV7-2 to TRBJ2-1; 8 positions match TRBD2. This CDR3 contains 14 residues. The J segment lost 8 bases and the V segment lost 5 bases, leaving 8 bases of the junction unmatched. The germline gives CDR1 SGHTA, CDR2 FQGNSA. In DNA, the CDR3 is TGTGCCAGCAGCCGGACTAGCTGGGGGGATGAGCAGTTCTTC. Its protein is CASSRTSWGDEQFF.

This clonotype has just a few counts. The J gene is TRBJ2-3, the V gene TRBV6-1; D unresolved. The CDR3 is 13 residues long. Germline V lookup: CDR1 MNHNS, CDR2 SASEGT. The V end was cut by 6 bases, the J end by 5 bases, with 12 bases between. The DNA of the CDR3 is TGTGCCAGCAGCCGGGTCGGTGGAGATACGCAGTATTTT. Encoded protein: CASSRVGGDTQYF.

This clonotype occurred a few times. The J gene is TRBJ2-3, the V gene TRBV11-2; 7 positions agree with TRBD1. Trimming cost V 6 bases and J 8 bases; bases outside gene matches: 11. The germline V gene encodes CDR1 SGHAT and CDR2 FQNNGV. There are 14 residues in the CDR3. This chain's CDR3 is CASSPGTAKGTQYF. The CDR3 DNA is TGTGCCAGCAGTCCCGGGACAGCGAAGGGTACGCAGTATTTT.

This chain connects TRBV18 to TRBJ2-7; 8 nucleotides align to TRBD2. CDR1 and CDR2 from the germline V gene are KGHSH and LQKENI. The CDR3 runs to 16 residues. V trimming: 6 bases; J trimming: 3 bases; junction bases outside the gene matches: 13. The CDR3 sequence is CASSPREGRANYEQYF. The CDR3 DNA follows: TGTGCCAGCTCCCCTCGGGAGGGGAGGGCCAACTACGAGCAGTACTTC.

This clonotype was counted many times. The chain links TRBV7-8 to TRBJ1-1, with a weak D call TRBD1 (6 bases). This CDR3 has 17 amino acids. Trimming removed 4 bases from V and 0 bases from J, with 18 bases in between. CDR1 SGHVS and CDR2 FQNEAQ come from the germline V gene. DNA of the CDR3: TGTGCCAGCAGCTCGACGACAGGAGGGTTGCTGAACACTGAAGCTTTCTTT. Encoded protein: CASSSTTGGLLNTEAFF.

This sequence joins TRBV12-3 or TRBV12-4 and TRBJ2-1; TRBD2 agrees at 9 bases. This CDR3 region has 15 residues. The junction had 12 bases not matched to a gene; V was cut back by 6 bases and J by 9 bases. CDR3 DNA sequence: TGTGCCAGCAGGGAGCGGGAGGTCAGTTTTGGTGAGCAGTTCTTC. This codes for CASREREVSFGEQFF.

The CDR3 region is CASSVDISGGALETQYF. The CDR3 DNA follows: TGTGCCAGCAGCGTAGATATTAGCGGGGGGGCCCTCGAGACCCAGTACTTC. The chain recombines TRBV9 with TRBJ2-5, with 11 bases that match TRBD2. CDR1 SGDLS and CDR2 YYNGEE come from the germline V gene. The CDR3 has 17 amino acids. J lost 5 bases, V lost 0 bases, and 9 bases had no gene match.

This clonotype has ten or more counts. This chain joins TRBV2 and TRBJ2-2; 9 positions agree with TRBD2. After removal of 7 bases from V and 5 bases from J, the junction contained 8 bases not matched to a gene. The germline V gene encodes CDR1 SNHLY and CDR2 FYNNEI. The CDR3 totals 15 residues. DNA of the CDR3: TGTGCCAGCACAAAGGGGCTAGCGGGGACCGGGGAGCTGTTTTTT. This gives the protein CASTKGLAGTGELFF.

The sample holds many counts of this clonotype. The chain links TRBV28 to TRBJ2-7; 11 bases align to TRBD1. V trimming: 2 bases; J trimming: 5 bases; junction bases outside the gene matches: 5. The CDR3 sequence is 15 residues long. The V gene's germline CDR1 is MDHEN and CDR2 SYDVKM. CDR3 in DNA: TGTGCCAGCAGTTTACCCGGACAGGGGGCCCACGAGCAGTACTTC. It yields the protein CASSLPGQGAHEQYF. Together with reference TRBV28 and TRBJ2-7, the CDR3 gives the full variable domain: DVKVTQSSRYLVKRTGEKVFLECVQDMDHENMFWYRQDPGLGLRLIYFSYDVKMKEKGDIPEGYSVSREKKERFSLILESASTNQTSMYLCASSLPGQGAHEQYFGPGTRLTVT.

On this clonotype: A much larger clone is a single base away; this may be a read error. The chain has TRBV9 and TRBJ2-1; TRBD2 aligns across 12 bases. The CDR3 loop spans 17 amino acids. Germline assignment: CDR1 SGDLS and CDR2 YYNGEE. The CDR3 here is CTSSVSPLAGGRNEQFF. DNA of the CDR3: TGTACCAGCAGCGTATCGCCTCTAGCGGGGGGGCGTAATGAGCAGTTCTTC.

The table lists this clonotype with a few counts. J is TRBJ2-2 and V is TRBV6-1; D is perhaps TRBD1 or TRBD2 (5 bases each). Germline CDR1 MNHNS, CDR2 SASEGT. The CDR3 length is 15 residues. V was clipped by 2 bases and J by 9 bases, with 16 bases between them. The chain's CDR3 is CASSEWLGTARELFF. CDR3 bases: TGTGCCAGCAGTGAATGGTTGGGGACGGCACGGGAGCTGTTTTTT.

J is TRBJ2-3 and V is TRBV11-2, with a possible D match to TRBD2 (5 bases). This CDR3 is built from 15 residues. Germline V CDR1 and CDR2: SGHAT, FQNNGV. Trimming removed 2 bases at V and 1 base at J, with 10 bases between. The CDR3: CASSLQRTRTDTQYF. As DNA, the CDR3 is TGTGCCAGCAGCTTACAGCGGACTCGCACAGATACGCAGTATTTT.

The rearrangement links TRBV28 to TRBJ1-1, with 12 nucleotides matching TRBD1. From germline, CDR1 is MDHEN and CDR2 SYDVKM. Trimming at V came to 5 bases and at J to 4 bases, leaving 5 bases not matched to a gene. The CDR3 covers 15 residues. In DNA, the CDR3 is TGTGCCAGCAGTGGGGGACAGGGGGCGAGCACTGAAGCTTTCTTT. Translated: CASSGGQGASTEAFF.

The chain couples TRBV5-1 to TRBJ2-1, with a tentative D call TRBD1 (5 bases). Per germline, CDR1 SGHRS and CDR2 YFSETQ. CDR3 length: 13 amino acids. V was clipped by 0 bases and J by 9 bases, with 10 bases between them. CDR3 sequence reads: CASSLVGQSEQFF. The CDR3 DNA reads as TGCGCCAGCAGCTTGGTGGGGCAGAGTGAGCAGTTCTTC.

This clonotype was observed many times. The CDR3 sequence is CASSSGTVGLAGVQETQYF. The CDR3 nucleotides read TGTGCCAGCAGCTCGGGGACCGTCGGACTAGCGGGAGTTCAAGAGACCCAGTACTTC. The chain recombines TRBV5-5 with TRBJ2-5, with TRBD2 identical over 13 bases. V lost 3 bases and J lost 2; bases outside the gene matches: 13. The CDR3 length is 19 residues. Per the germline V gene, CDR1 is SGHKS and CDR2 is YYEKEE (reference sequence).

This clonotype was seen at least ten times. This chain links TRBV28 with TRBJ2-7, with unresolved D. CDR3 length: 13 amino acids. From germline, CDR1 is MDHEN and CDR2 SYDVKM. V shed 5 bases and J shed 4 bases, with 12 bases lying between them. CDR3 in DNA: TGTGCCAGCAGTCCACCCGACGGGTACGAGCAGTACTTC. Protein product: CASSPPDGYEQYF.

The chain recombines TRBV5-8 with TRBJ2-6; D gene uncertain. The CDR3 has 16 amino acids. Germline V lookup: CDR1 SGHTS, CDR2 YDEGEE. Trimming removed 0 bases from V and 4 bases from J, with 11 bases in between. The CDR3 here is CASSLGQVAGANVLTF. The DNA of the CDR3 is TGTGCCAGCAGCTTGGGGCAGGTTGCAGGGGCCAACGTCCTGACTTTC.

This clonotype was seen at least ten times. The V gene is TRBV12-3 or TRBV12-4, the J gene TRBJ2-1; D is perhaps TRBD2 (5 bases). V gave up 7 bases and J gave up 0 bases, with 13 bases separating them. This CDR3 is built from 15 residues. The CDR3 reads CASKSGIGSYNEQFF. CDR3 sequence (DNA): TGTGCCAGCAAGTCGGGAATAGGCTCCTACAATGAGCAGTTCTTC.

This clonotype was picked up many times. The chain couples TRBV6-1 to TRBJ2-7, with D possibly being TRBD1 (5 bases). Trimming took 2 bases from V and 1 from J, leaving 9 bases between them. Germline-derived CDR1 and CDR2 are MNHNS and SASEGT. The CDR3 runs 14 residues. CDR3 region: CASSERQPSYEQYF. CDR3 DNA sequence: TGTGCCAGCAGTGAACGACAGCCTTCCTACGAGCAGTACTTC.